This paragraph reports one T cell receptor (beta chain). The sample belongs to a study of blood T cell repertoires in COVID-19. Overall study: Both acute and convalescent COVID-19 samples were obtained from the United States, Italy and Spain. The cDNA or gDNA used as material had been derived from T cells, B-cell-depleted T cells, or PBMCs.

In the source study's methods: Nucleated cell counts were estimated from reference gene primer amplification. Sequencing used immunoSEQ multiplex PCR; TCRdb keeps in-frame clones, though not all of them. The V and J calls and the clone size are those of that table, but D and trimming were determined from the DNA. Altogether around 150,000 clones are present, 85% to 90% being singletons, with the ten largest covering approximately 2.8%. Sequencing was performed on peripheral blood. The source is a woman aged 60-75 years with active COVID-19.

CDR3 DNA: TGTGCCAGTTCCGTAGCGGGAGGGTACGAGCAGTACTTC. Its translation is CASSVAGGYEQYF. V and J are TRBV19 and TRBJ2-7; 11 bases align to TRBD2. CDR3 length: 13 amino acids. Looked up from germline, CDR1 is LNHDA and CDR2 is SQIVND (reference sequence). V shed 8 bases and J 4 bases; nucleotides not matched to a gene: 4.